A selection of T cell receptor beta chains follows, all from one sample in a study of blood T cells in healthy people across ages. Using its own MiXCR run on the 5' RACE reads, TCRdb lists one record per CDR3 protein. The repertoire includes 650,000 to 800,000 distinct CDR3 sequences, 45% to 60% of them detected once, and around an eighth sits in the top ten. The sequencing sample was made of blood. These receptors were collected from an elderly woman in good health. The CDR3 runs from the conserved cysteine through the conserved F or W. D genes are given only for firm matches. Rows give clone size only sometimes, using once, few, many, or a class for an expanded clone.

length,size,D,V,J,DNA,CDR3
13,.,.,TRBV12-3/TRBV12-4,TRBJ2-1,TGTGCCAGCAGCCACTACTCCTACAATGAGCAGTTCTTC,CASSHYSYNEQFF
15,few,TRBD2,TRBV5-1,TRBJ2-5,TGCGCCAGCAGCTTACTAGCGGGAGAGGCAGAGACCCAGTACTTC,CASSLLAGEAETQYF
14,.,TRBD1,TRBV6-6,TRBJ2-1,TGTGCCAGCATGGAGACAGGGTCCTACAATGAGCAGTTCTTC,CASMETGSYNEQFF
14,many,.,TRBV12-3/TRBV12-4,TRBJ2-1,TGTGCCAGCAGCCTCGGGACAACCGACAATGAGCAGTTCTTC,CASSLGTTDNEQFF
15,many,.,TRBV10-2,TRBJ2-3,TGCGCCAGCCAACGCGCAGAGGGCTACTCAGATACGCAGTATTTT,CASQRAEGYSDTQYF
18,many,.,TRBV6-5,TRBJ2-5,TGTGCCAGCAGTTACTCGACAAGGGGCCTTTCCCTCCAAGAGACCCAGTACTTC,CASSYSTRGLSLQETQYF
14,.,.,TRBV2,TRBJ1-4,TGTGCCAGCAGTGGCGGGGGATCGTGGAAAAAACTGTTTTTT,CASSGGGSWKKLFF
16,many,.,TRBV5-5,TRBJ2-1,TGTGCCAGCAGCTTCCTAGCACTGAGCTCCTACAATGAGCAGTTCTTC,CASSFLALSSYNEQFF
18,.,.,TRBV21-1,TRBJ1-5,TGTGCCAGCAGCAAAGACACAATGGGGGGCGCGAGCAATCAGCCCCAGCATTTT,CASSKDTMGGASNQPQHF
15,many,.,TRBV7-9,TRBJ1-4,TGTGCCAGCAGCGGTCCCCAGGGGTTGAATGAAAAACTGTTTTTT,CASSGPQGLNEKLFF
15,.,.,TRBV20-1,TRBJ2-5,TGCAGTGCTAGGGGGATCCTCAGTAGGGACAATGAGCAGTACTTC,CSARGILSRDNEQYF
15,.,.,TRBV20-1,TRBJ1-5,TGCAGTGCTAGAGATACGGGGGGGTGGAATCAGCCCCAGCATTTT,CSARDTGGWNQPQHF
17,.,TRBD2,TRBV7-9,TRBJ2-5,TGTGCCAGCAGCCCCAATAGGGGGACTAGCGGGGATAATGAGCAGTACTTC,CASSPNRGTSGDNEQYF
18,few,.,TRBV20-1,TRBJ2-7,TGCAGTGCTAGAGCTCTGAGGGTCCGCGTTTTGAATAGGTACGAGCAGTACTTC,CSARALRVRVLNRYEQYF
16,.,.,TRBV4-2,TRBJ2-6,TGTGCCAGCAGCCCCTCTCTTAGCTCTGGGGCCAACGTCCTGACTTTC,CASSPSLSSGANVLTF
18,many,.,TRBV29-1,TRBJ2-6,TGCAGCGTTGTCGTCACTAGACTAACCGCGTCTGGGGCCAACGTCCTGACTTTC,CSVVVTRLTASGANVLTF
15,.,.,TRBV2,TRBJ2-2,TGTGCCAGCAGTGAAGAATCCGGGGGCGGCGGGGAGCTGTTTTTT,CASSEESGGGGELFF
14,.,.,TRBV20-1,TRBJ1-2,TGCAGTGCTAGAGATGCAGGGGATGACTATAGCTACACCTTC,CSARDAGDDYSYTF
13,.,TRBD1,TRBV2,TRBJ2-7,TGTGTCAGCAGGGCGACAGGGGTCTACGAGCAGTACTTC,CVSRATGVYEQYF
13,.,TRBD2,TRBV4-3,TRBJ2-5,TGCGCCAGCAGCCAGACTAGCACAGAGACCCAGTACTTC,CASSQTSTETQYF
16,few,TRBD2,TRBV5-1,TRBJ2-1,TGCGCCAGCAGCTCCCAGTGGGGGGGAACCACCAATGAGCAGTTCTTC,CASSSQWGGTTNEQFF
12,many,.,TRBV28,TRBJ2-7,TGTGCCAGCAGTTTACCCATGAGCGAGCAGTACTTC,CASSLPMSEQYF
13,.,TRBD2,TRBV29-1,TRBJ2-5,TGCAGCGCGGGACTAGCGGGGCGCAATGAGCAGTACTTC,CSAGLAGRNEQYF
15,.,TRBD2,TRBV4-1,TRBJ2-7,TGCGCCAGCAGCCAAGCGCCTAGCGGGAAGTACGAGCAGTACTTC,CASSQAPSGKYEQYF
14,many,.,TRBV5-1,TRBJ2-4,TGCGCCAGCAGCCCAGGGGGGGGCAAAAACATTCAGTACTTC,CASSPGGGKNIQYF
18,.,TRBD2,TRBV29-1,TRBJ2-5,TGCAGCGTTGAAGGGCAGCTCGGTACTAGCGGGCCACAAGAGACCCAGTACTTC,CSVEGQLGTSGPQETQYF
12,.,.,TRBV6-6,TRBJ1-2,TGTGCCAGCAGTTACTCGGACTATGGCTACACCTTC,CASSYSDYGYTF
16,many,.,TRBV9,TRBJ2-4,TGTGCCAGCAGCGTAGGACAGGAGAGGGCCAAAAACATTCAGTACTTC,CASSVGQERAKNIQYF
14,many,.,TRBV12-3/TRBV12-4,TRBJ2-1,TGTGCCAGCAGTAGGGCAAATTCCTACAATGAGCAGTTCTTC,CASSRANSYNEQFF
12,.,.,TRBV12-3/TRBV12-4,TRBJ2-2,TGTGCCAGCAGTCCAATGGACCGGGAGCTGTTTTTT,CASSPMDRELFF
13,.,TRBD1,TRBV20-1,TRBJ1-2,TGCAGTGCTATAGAATACGACAGGGGAGGCTACACCTTC,CSAIEYDRGGYTF
15,many,TRBD1,TRBV7-9,TRBJ2-1,TGTGCCAGCAGCTTCCGGGACAGGGAAGACAATGAGCAGTTCTTC,CASSFRDREDNEQFF
15,once,TRBD2,TRBV2,TRBJ2-5,TGTGCCAGCAGTGCGACTAGCGGGACCCTAGGGACCCAGTACTTC,CASSATSGTLGTQYF
15,.,.,TRBV5-1,TRBJ2-7,TGCGCCAGCAGCGGCCGGGACATGAGCTCCTACGAGCAGTACTTC,CASSGRDMSSYEQYF
15,.,.,TRBV25-1,TRBJ1-5,TGTGCCAGCAGTGAATTCCGGGGGGAGAATCAGCCCCAGCATTTT,CASSEFRGENQPQHF
17,many,.,TRBV7-9,TRBJ1-2,TGTGCCAGCAGCTCACAGGCGCCCCAGAAGGGTAACTATGGCTACACCTTC,CASSSQAPQKGNYGYTF
14,many,.,TRBV7-2,TRBJ2-5,TGTGCCAGCAGCTTATTTGCCTACCAAGAGACCCAGTACTTC,CASSLFAYQETQYF
16,few,TRBD2,TRBV5-1,TRBJ2-1,TGCGCCAGCAGCACTGGGACTAGCGGGGCCTACAATGAGCAGTTCTTC,CASSTGTSGAYNEQFF
15,.,.,TRBV11-2,TRBJ2-5,TGTGCCAGCAGCATATCAGGGACGGGCAAAGAGACCCAGTACTTC,CASSISGTGKETQYF
14,.,TRBD2,TRBV20-1,TRBJ2-3,TGCAGTGCTCCGGGGAGGGAGCTCTCAGATACGCAGTATTTT,CSAPGRELSDTQYF
12,.,.,TRBV4-1,TRBJ2-7,TGCGCCAGCAGCCAACCGGGCTTGGAGCAGTACTTC,CASSQPGLEQYF
15,.,.,TRBV30,TRBJ2-1,TGTGCCTGGAGTGTAGGTGACGTGGCCTACAATGAGCAGTTCTTC,CAWSVGDVAYNEQFF
13,few,.,TRBV20-1,TRBJ2-1,TGCAGTGCCTACGCACAAAGATACAATGAGCAGTTCTTC,CSAYAQRYNEQFF